The 20 T cell receptor beta chains below were found in one sample sequenced in a study of T cell changes during pregnancy in multiple sclerosis. The table came from immunoSEQ multiplex PCR; TCRdb's copy has only in-frame clones and leaves some out. This sample has about 80,000 clones, with 94% found just once. The source material was peripheral blood, sampled in the second trimester of pregnancy. The origin of the receptors is a female donor in good health, enrolled as a control in a pregnancy study.

The rearrangement joins TRBV27 to TRBJ1-5, with D possibly TRBD1 on 5 matching bases. Trimming took off 6 bases at V and 1 base at J, with 16 bases between the two ends. CDR3 length: 16 residues. Per the germline V gene, CDR1 is MNHEY and CDR2 is SMNVEV (reference sequence). In DNA form, the CDR3 reads TGTGCCAGCAGCCTTTCGGGGGGTAACAGCAATCAGCCCCAGCATTTT. This translates into CASSLSGGNSNQPQHF.

The chain links TRBV4-1 to TRBJ2-1, with D possibly matching TRBD1 (6 bases). V lost 4 bases and J lost 10, with 20 bases in between. This CDR3 spans 15 amino acids. Germline assignment: CDR1 MGHRA and CDR2 YSYEKL. The CDR3 loop reads CASSPLQGMYGEQFF. The CDR3 DNA follows: TGCGCCAGCAGCCCACTCCAGGGGATGTACGGCGAGCAGTTCTTC.

This clone showed up just once. V and J are TRBV14 and TRBJ2-1; tentatively, D is TRBD1 (6 bases). The CDR3 consists of 16 residues. Germline V gene sequence: CDR1 SGHDN, CDR2 FVKESK. Trimming took 5 bases from V and 6 from J, leaving 20 bases between them. The CDR3 spells CASSSLQGRWGNEQFF. The CDR3 nucleotides read TGTGCCAGCAGCTCCCTTCAGGGGCGGTGGGGCAATGAGCAGTTCTTC.

The V and J genes are TRBV7-9 and TRBJ2-3; 12 positions match TRBD2. The CDR3 has 16 residues. Trimming removed 4 bases from V and 2 bases from J; junction bases left unmatched: 4. Germline CDR1 is SEHNR and CDR2 is FQNEAQ (reference sequence). The CDR3 DNA reads TGTGCCAGCAGCTCGGGACTAGCGGGCCCCACAGATACGCAGTATTTT. It is translated as CASSSGLAGPTDTQYF. Full variable domain (missing parts from reference TRBV7-9 and TRBJ2-3): DTGVSQNPRHKITKRGQNVTFRCDPISEHNRLYWYRQTLGQGPEFLTYFQNEAQLEKSRLLSDRFSAERPKGSFSTLEIQRTEQGDSAMYLCASSSGLAGPTDTQYFGPGTRLTVL.

V gene TRBV2 combines with J gene TRBJ2-1, with D perhaps matching TRBD2 (6 bases). This CDR3 region has 11 residues. The V end was cut by 3 bases, the J end by 12 bases, with 9 bases between. Germline V lookup: CDR1 SNHLY, CDR2 FYNNEI. CDR3 nucleotides: TGTGCCAGCAGTGAGGGGGGAGGGCAGTTCTTC. Residues: CASSEGGGQFF.

The chain combines TRBV28 with TRBJ1-5, with TRBD1 matching 8 bases. The CDR3 spans 15 residues. V was pared by 5 bases and J by 4 bases, with 7 bases of the junction left unmatched. Germline V gene lookup returns CDR1 MDHEN and CDR2 SYDVKM. DNA for the CDR3: TGTGCCAGCAGTCCTGATGGACAGGGAAATCAGCCCCAGCATTTT. Amino acid sequence: CASSPDGQGNQPQHF.

The genes are TRBV5-1 and TRBJ1-3; D unclear. The V gene lost 2 bases and the J gene lost 2 bases, with 8 bases spanning the gap. Germline loops: CDR1 SGHRS, CDR2 YFSETQ. CDR3 length: 14 amino acids. The CDR3 DNA reads as TGCGCCAGCAGCTTAGAGGGCACTGGAAACACCATATATTTT. Protein product: CASSLEGTGNTIYF.

This chain connects TRBV7-2 to TRBJ2-3, with D uncertain. This CDR3 comprises 15 residues. Germline V gene lookup returns CDR1 SGHTA and CDR2 FQGNSA. V was clipped by 0 bases and J by 2 bases, with 9 bases between them. CDR3 sequence: CASSLATQTTDTQYF. The CDR3 DNA reads TGTGCCAGCAGCTTAGCGACACAGACCACAGATACGCAGTATTTT.

The chain recombines TRBV2 with TRBJ2-7; possible D gene TRBD1, 6 bases. The CDR3 totals 13 residues. With 6 bases removed from V and 0 bases from J, the gap between germline ends came to 9 bases. Germline V gene sequence: CDR1 SNHLY, CDR2 FYNNEI. CDR3 sequence (DNA): TGTGCCAGCAGGGACAGCTTCTCCTACGAGCAGTACTTC. This sequence encodes CASRDSFSYEQYF.

This chain connects TRBV7-8 to TRBJ2-5; D is perhaps TRBD1 (5 bases). The CDR3 is 15 residues long. The V gene's germline CDR1 is SGHVS and CDR2 FQNEAQ. The germline V and J ends were trimmed by 5 bases and 5 bases, with 18 bases remaining between them. The CDR3 here is CASSPHRFGRETQYF. CDR3 bases: TGTGCCAGCAGCCCTCACAGGTTTGGTCGGGAGACCCAGTACTTC.

CDR3 in amino acids: CASSPGLNTNYGYTF. CDR3 in DNA: TGCGCCAGCAGCCCGGGACTGAACACTAACTATGGCTACACCTTC. The chain is built from TRBV5-1 and TRBJ1-2, with TRBD1 as a possible D gene (5 bases). V was pared by 4 bases and J by 0 bases, with 13 bases between. CDR3 length: 15 amino acids. Germline V gene lookup returns CDR1 SGHRS and CDR2 YFSETQ. Looking up the rest from reference TRBV5-1 and TRBJ1-2 gives the full variable domain: KAGVTQTPRYLIKTRGQQVTLSCSPISGHRSVSWYQQTPGQGLQFLFEYFSETQRNKGNFPGRFSGRQFSNSRSEMNVSTLELGDSALYLCASSPGLNTNYGYTFGSGTRLTVV.

This chain links TRBV15 with TRBJ2-7, with 8 bases that match TRBD1. Germline lookup yields CDR1 LNHNV and CDR2 YYDKDF (reference sequence). This CDR3 has 18 amino acids. V lost 2 bases to trimming and J lost 2 bases; unmatched junction nucleotides: 14. The CDR3 region is CATSRPPWIGQGPYEQYF. The CDR3 DNA follows: TGTGCCACCAGCAGACCTCCATGGATCGGACAGGGACCCTACGAGCAGTACTTC.

V gene TRBV5-1 combines with J gene TRBJ2-5; weak D call: TRBD2 (6 bases). The CDR3 is made up of 14 amino acids. Germline values: CDR1 SGHRS, CDR2 YFSETQ. V shed 1 base and J shed 5 bases, with 12 bases lying between them. CDR3 in amino acids: CASSLLGGPETQYF. The CDR3 DNA sequence: TGCGCCAGCAGCTTGTTGGGGGGACCGGAGACCCAGTACTTC.

This chain uses TRBV10-3 with TRBJ2-7; D is possibly TRBD1 (5 bases). Deletions cut 10 bases from V and 2 bases from J, with 9 bases between. CDR1 is ENHRY, CDR2 SYGVKD, per germline. This CDR3 is 11 amino acids long. CDR3 region: CATTDTYEQYF. CDR3 DNA sequence: TGTGCCACCACGGACACCTACGAGCAGTACTTC.

The V gene is TRBV6-1, the J gene TRBJ2-7, with D perhaps matching TRBD2 (6 bases). This CDR3 has 15 amino acids. Trimming took 1 base from V and 5 from J, leaving 15 bases between them. Germline assignment: CDR1 MNHNS and CDR2 SASEGT. CDR3 protein: CASSEGDSGGDEQYF. In DNA form, the CDR3 reads TGTGCCAGCAGTGAAGGGGACTCCGGTGGGGACGAGCAGTACTTC.

The V and J genes are TRBV11-2 and TRBJ2-3, with D unclear. The CDR3 sequence is 12 residues long. The V end was cut by 2 bases, the J end by 4 bases, with 4 bases between. Germline-derived CDR1 and CDR2 are SGHAT and FQNNGV. The chain's CDR3 is CASSLNSDTQYF. CDR3 nucleotide sequence: TGTGCCAGCAGCTTAAACTCAGATACGCAGTATTTT.

This chain connects TRBV29-1 to TRBJ2-5, with 7 bases fitting TRBD2. J was trimmed by 3 bases and V by 7 bases; bases with no gene match: 11. There are 14 residues in the CDR3. Germline lookup yields CDR1 SQVTM and CDR2 ANQGSEA. Here the CDR3 reads CSGAGVFKKETQYF. CDR3 sequence (DNA): TGCAGCGGTGCGGGAGTTTTTAAGAAAGAGACCCAGTACTTC. Together with reference TRBV29-1 and TRBJ2-5, the CDR3 gives the full variable domain: SAVISQKPSRDICQRGTSLTIQCQVDSQVTMMFWYRQQPGQSLTLIATANQGSEATYESGFVIDKFPISRPNLTFSTLTVSNMSPEDSSIYLCSGAGVFKKETQYFGPGTRLLVL.

The CDR3 nucleotides are TGTGCCAGCAGTCCCACTGGACTAGCTTTGAATGAGCAGTTCTTC. It encodes CASSPTGLALNEQFF. The V and J genes are TRBV6-9 and TRBJ2-1; 8 nucleotides match TRBD2. This CDR3 spans 15 amino acids. The germline V gene encodes CDR1 MNHGY and CDR2 SVAAGI. Unmatched junction bases numbered 10, after V lost 5 bases and J lost 7 bases.

This clone is a singleton in its sample. This chain connects TRBV5-1 to TRBJ2-3; D is uncertain. CDR1 is SGHRS and CDR2 is YFSETQ in the germline V gene. The CDR3 sequence is 16 residues long. Deletions cut 2 bases from V and 0 bases from J, with 13 bases between. CDR3 loop: CASSFTAGSSTDTQYF. The CDR3 DNA sequence: TGCGCCAGCAGCTTTACGGCAGGATCTAGCACAGATACGCAGTATTTT.

The V gene is TRBV6-7, the J gene TRBJ2-2; 15 nucleotides agree with TRBD2. TRBV6-7 has ORF status, its function being uncertain. J gave up 0 bases and V 0 bases, and 8 bases lay outside the gene matches. This CDR3 region has 21 residues. The CDR3 reads CASSYSTGTSGRSTNTGELFF. The CDR3 bases are TGTGCCAGCAGTTACTCGACCGGGACTAGCGGGAGGTCTACGAACACCGGGGAGCTGTTTTTT.